The rows below give T cell receptor beta chains drawn from one sample of a study of blood T cells in healthy people across ages. Via MiXCR, TCRdb re-called the 5' RACE reads, giving one row per CDR3 protein. The data hold 580,000 or so distinct CDR3 sequences, with 40% to 55% observed a single time. The sample consisted of blood. These receptors all come from a man of 80 years or more in good health. CDR3s include the opening cysteine and the closing phenylalanine or tryptophan. The order of the fields is V gene, CDR3 protein.

v_call: TRBV28; cdr3_aa: CASSPPTASTDTQYF
v_call: TRBV28; cdr3_aa: CATLLAGGLNEQFF
v_call: TRBV3-1; cdr3_aa: CASSHLTGEETQYF
v_call: TRBV11-2; cdr3_aa: CASSLGQKTDYGYTF
v_call: TRBV20-1; cdr3_aa: CSAREGGGGAEKLFF
v_call: TRBV6-2/TRBV6-3; cdr3_aa: CASSYSGLTAQTQYF
v_call: TRBV5-1; cdr3_aa: CASTSRGQNEQFF
v_call: TRBV20-1; cdr3_aa: CSAKWANRGTEAFF
v_call: TRBV20-1; cdr3_aa: CSARDPGTEPQYF
v_call: TRBV28; cdr3_aa: CASSEQGARQTDTQYF
v_call: TRBV7-8; cdr3_aa: CASSLVGDPIREQYF
v_call: TRBV20-1; cdr3_aa: CSASRPGTGAPYEQYF
v_call: TRBV28; cdr3_aa: CATGRTPLHF
v_call: TRBV20-1; cdr3_aa: CSARRAEGEQFF
v_call: TRBV9; cdr3_aa: CASSVAHGGTEAFF
v_call: TRBV20-1; cdr3_aa: CSAHASGRSRHEQFF
v_call: TRBV2; cdr3_aa: CASIPADEQFF
v_call: TRBV20-1; cdr3_aa: CSASGRKGYNEQFF
v_call: TRBV3-1; cdr3_aa: CASSRGLAVYTDTQYF
v_call: TRBV6-6; cdr3_aa: CASSYGVSGANVLTF
v_call: TRBV28; cdr3_aa: CASSHGLAVYNEQFF
v_call: TRBV7-2; cdr3_aa: CASSSTTGLALYNEQFF
v_call: TRBV7-9; cdr3_aa: CASSQDRGALEQYF
v_call: TRBV7-3; cdr3_aa: CASSLTGPLAGETQYF
v_call: TRBV7-9; cdr3_aa: CASSLPDFYGYTF